The clone carrying this T cell receptor (beta chain) was recorded at least ten times. What it recognizes is unknown. V trimming: 5 bases; J trimming: 1 base; junction bases outside the gene matches: 5. Germline assignment: CDR1 SGHTA and CDR2 FQGTGA. This CDR3 spans 15 amino acids. These data come from a study of breast tumors, draining lymph nodes, adjacent tissues. Study findings and constraints: The data were judged consistent with most tumor T cells coming from lymph node and expanding in tumor. Tumor TCR diversity was below lymph nodes but above nontumor tissue.

TCRdb ran MiXCR on the multiplex PCR reads and lists one entry per CDR3 protein. The sample lists 200,000 or so distinct CDR3 sequences, around a third occurring once. Breast cancer patients provided tissue from their axillary draining lymph nodes. The receptor was derived from a female donor with breast cancer. Some clones in this sample may be carry-over from other donors' samples. J is TRBJ2-3 and V is TRBV7-3, with TRBD2 matching over 8 bases. Material: axillary lymph node tissue. CDR3 nucleotide sequence: TGTGCCAGCAGCCCCGGGGGGGCCGGCACAGATACGCAGTATTTT. This codes for CASSPGGAGTDTQYF.